This T cell receptor (beta chain) is from a study of cytomegalovirus exposure and HLA in healthy donors. Study-wide results and limits: Segments of the TCR beta V type were, in most cases, productive about 87% or about 30% of the time in an earlier analysis. Sequencing had likely introduced a cluster of highly shared sequence variants as an artifact. In a later analysis, a missense DCLRE1C variant was linked to TCR beta V- and J-gene trimming. An analysis that was carried out later associated 15,000 to 20,000 TCR beta sequences with HLA alleles at 0.05 false discovery rate.

Regarding this clone: Its antigen is unidentified.

J lost 2 bases, V lost 6 bases, and 3 bases had no gene match. Germline assignment: CDR1 SNHLY and CDR2 FYNNEI. This CDR3 is 15 amino acids long. The PCR was carried out with 60 Vbeta primers and 13 Jbeta primers. The data were produced by immunoSEQ multiplex PCR, yet TCRdb's version contains in-frame clones alone and is incomplete. The profile shows 120,000 or so clones, less than 10% of them singletons. The sequenced sample was PBMCs. The receptor was isolated from a woman in her 40s in good health and CMV-seropositive. The chain has TRBV2 and TRBJ2-2; 10 nucleotides agree with TRBD1. The CDR3 region is CASSLTGGNTGELFF. CDR3 nucleotides: TGTGCCAGCAGCCTGACAGGGGGCAACACCGGGGAGCTGTTTTTT.